This T cell receptor (beta chain) originates from a study of T-cell reconstitution after alpha-beta-depleted transplantation in children. Study results and caveats: Reportedly, roughly two months post-transplant, alpha-beta T cells arose from several hundred expanded graft clones. When one year had passed after transplant, most T-cell counts and diversity came from newly produced T cells.

Unique molecular identifiers were used in preparing the TCRbeta library. TCRdb reanalysed the PCR reads using MiXCR and keeps one entry per CDR3 protein. This table holds about 250,000 distinct CDR3 sequences, around 25% found once. The CDR3 is 10 amino acids. The V gene lost 8 bases and the J gene lost 4 bases, with 4 bases spanning the gap. Germline assignment: CDR1 SGHAT and CDR2 FQNNGV. The table lists this clonotype with a few counts. Its antigen is as yet unknown. The sample consisted of PBMCs, mostly from graft donor cells, taken 360 days after TCRalphabeta/CD19-depleted stem cell transplant. The receptor was derived from a female patient aged 2-9 years who had a stem cell transplant for congenital amegakaryocytic thrombocytopenia, so the T cells may come from the graft donor. The genes are TRBV11-2 and TRBJ2-3; D is undetermined. The CDR3 sequence: CASAADTQYF. In DNA, the CDR3 is TGTGCCAGCGCGGCAGATACGCAGTATTTT.